Each of the 23 T cell receptor beta chains below was sequenced from the same sample in a study of T cells in localized non-small cell lung cancer. Some clones are missing from TCRdb's copy, which holds only in-frame ones; the method was immunoSEQ multiplex PCR. The sample consists of tens of thousands of clones, more than 80% of them appearing once. The source was peripheral blood, collected before any cancer treatment. The receptors derive from a male donor aged 60 or older with stage III squamous cell lung carcinoma.

The chain is built from TRBV9 and TRBJ2-6; no clear D gene. Germline V gene sequence: CDR1 SGDLS, CDR2 YYNGEE. V was pared by 4 bases and J by 0 bases, with 17 bases between. This CDR3 has 18 amino acids. The CDR3: CASSPRSPGGSGANVLTF. The CDR3, as DNA: TGTGCCAGCAGCCCCCGGTCCCCCGGCGGCTCTGGGGCCAACGTCCTGACTTTC.

The gene calls are TRBV7-6 and TRBJ2-7, with D unresolved. The V gene lost 5 bases and the J gene lost 3 bases, with 11 bases spanning the gap. Per germline, CDR1 SGHVS and CDR2 FNYEAQ. CDR3 length: 13 amino acids. The CDR3 is CASSPEGFYEQYF. CDR3 bases: TGTGCCAGCAGCCCCGAAGGGTTCTACGAGCAGTACTTC.

The rearrangement uses TRBV6-1 and TRBJ1-1; no firm D call. V lost 8 bases and J 6 bases, leaving 10 bases between the germline ends. This CDR3 has 11 residues. The germline V gene encodes CDR1 MNHNS and CDR2 SASEGT. This chain's CDR3 is CASWMVAEAFF. The CDR3 bases are TGTGCCAGCTGGATGGTGGCTGAAGCTTTCTTT.

The genes are TRBV30 and TRBJ2-1; D ambiguous. Germline V CDR1 and CDR2: GTSNPN, SVGIG (reference sequence). V was cut by 1 base and J by 4 bases, with 8 bases left in between. The CDR3 consists of 13 residues. CDR3 loop: CAWSGVKYNEQFF. CDR3 sequence (DNA): TGTGCCTGGAGTGGGGTGAAATACAATGAGCAGTTCTTC.

J is TRBJ1-1 and V is TRBV5-1, with D possibly TRBD1 on 6 matching bases. There are 14 residues in the CDR3. Trimming took 4 bases from V and 2 from J, leaving 12 bases between them. The germline gives CDR1 SGHRS, CDR2 YFSETQ. The DNA of the CDR3 is TGCGCCAGCAGCCTTGGGACAACCAACACTGAAGCTTTCTTT. Protein product: CASSLGTTNTEAFF.

The V gene is TRBV2, the J gene TRBJ2-7, with 7 bases that match TRBD1. CDR1 and CDR2 from the germline V gene are SNHLY and FYNNEI. V trimming: 8 bases; J trimming: 3 bases; junction bases outside the gene matches: 4. This CDR3 spans 12 amino acids. The CDR3 region has the DNA TGTGCCAGCGGGACAGTCGGCTACGAGCAGTACTTC. Its protein product is CASGTVGYEQYF.

The genes are TRBV5-1 and TRBJ2-7, with D tentatively TRBD2 (7 bases). V shed 3 bases and J shed 1 base, with 11 bases lying between them. From germline, CDR1 is SGHRS and CDR2 YFSETQ. The CDR3 is 14 residues long. CDR3 bases: TGCGCCAGCAGCTGGGGGGGCGGATCCTACGAGCAGTACTTC. Translation gives CASSWGGGSYEQYF.

CDR3 amino acids: CASSAGRIYEQYF. DNA of the CDR3: TGTGCCAGCAGCGCCGGGAGGATCTACGAGCAGTACTTC. V usage is TRBV5-8 and J usage is TRBJ2-7, with 7 positions matching TRBD2. The CDR3 consists of 13 residues. V lost 4 bases to trimming and J lost 3 bases; unmatched junction nucleotides: 4. Germline V CDR1 and CDR2: SGHTS, YDEGEE.

The J gene is TRBJ1-1, the V gene TRBV7-9; a possible D gene is TRBD1 (5 bases). The germline V gene encodes CDR1 SEHNR and CDR2 FQNEAQ (reference sequence). This CDR3 is built from 15 residues. V was pared by 7 bases and J by 0 bases, with 15 bases between. For the CDR3, the DNA is TGTGCCAGCACCCCAAGGGGCGAGCTGAACACTGAAGCTTTCTTT. Translated: CASTPRGELNTEAFF.

This chain uses TRBV5-1 with TRBJ2-1, with 15 bases fitting TRBD2. CDR1 and CDR2 (germline): SGHRS, YFSETQ. The junction had 17 bases not matched to a gene; V was cut back by 4 bases and J by 0 bases. The CDR3 runs 22 residues. The CDR3: CASSTGLAGGDRKYYSYNEQFF. CDR3 nucleotide sequence: TGCGCCAGCAGCACGGGACTAGCGGGGGGTGACCGAAAATATTACTCCTACAATGAGCAGTTCTTC.

The chain has TRBV10-3 and TRBJ1-2; 12 nucleotides align to TRBD1. Trimming took 7 bases from V and 4 from J; bases not matched to a gene: 10. CDR3 length: 16 amino acids. CDR1 is ENHRY and CDR2 is SYGVKD in the germline V gene. The chain's CDR3 is CAITGTGGSSVYGYTF. As DNA, the CDR3 is TGTGCCATCACTGGGACAGGGGGCAGTTCAGTCTATGGCTACACCTTC.

The J gene is TRBJ2-7, the V gene TRBV6-5; TRBD2 matches 8 bases. The ends lost 8 bases at V and 5 bases at J; junction bases unmatched: 5. The CDR3 contains 12 residues. CDR1 and CDR2 (germline): MNHEY, SVGAGI. The CDR3 spells CASRPGGHEQYF. The CDR3 DNA reads as TGTGCCAGCCGGCCGGGAGGGCACGAGCAGTACTTC.

This chain connects TRBV6-1 to TRBJ2-7, with TRBD2 as a possible D gene (6 bases). The CDR3 extends over 13 amino acids. Germline assignment: CDR1 MNHNS and CDR2 SASEGT. With 0 bases removed from V and 9 bases from J, the gap between germline ends came to 12 bases. The CDR3 DNA follows: TGTGCCAGCAGTGAAGCGCGGGGTTCCGGGCAGTACTTC. Its translation: CASSEARGSGQYF.

This sequence joins TRBV28 and TRBJ1-5, with 11 bases aligning to TRBD1. The CDR3 has 15 amino acids. Germline values: CDR1 MDHEN, CDR2 SYDVKM. Trimming cost V 5 bases and J 6 bases; bases outside gene matches: 6. The CDR3 region is CASSTPGQGGQPQHF. DNA for the CDR3: TGTGCCAGCAGTACACCGGGACAGGGGGGTCAGCCCCAGCATTTT.

The chain links TRBV6-6 to TRBJ2-1; D not certain. Trimming took 4 bases from V and 0 from J, leaving 4 bases between them. The V gene's germline CDR1 is MNHNY and CDR2 SVGAGI (reference sequence). The CDR3 is 13 residues long. This CDR3 is CASSSRSYNEQFF. CDR3 DNA sequence: TGTGCCAGCAGTTCCCGCTCCTACAATGAGCAGTTCTTC.

The chain uses TRBV5-6 and TRBJ2-5; D may be TRBD2 (5 bases). The V and J ends lost 2 bases and 5 bases respectively, with 16 bases between them. CDR1 is SGHDT and CDR2 is YYEEEE in the germline V gene. This CDR3 comprises 15 residues. The DNA for the CDR3 is TGTGCCAGCAGCTTTGGTCAGAGCGGTCAGGAGACCCAGTACTTC. This gives the protein CASSFGQSGQETQYF. Filled out from reference TRBV5-6 and TRBJ2-5, the complete variable domain reads DAGVTQSPTHLIKTRGQQVTLRCSPKSGHDTVSWYQQALGQGPQFIFQYYEEEERQRGNFPDRFSGHQFPNYSSELNVNALLLGDSALYLCASSFGQSGQETQYFGPGTRLLVL.

In DNA form, the CDR3 reads TGTGCCAGCAGCTGGGACCGGGGCAATCAGCCCCAGCATTTT. Amino acid sequence: CASSWDRGNQPQHF. The chain is built from TRBV7-2 and TRBJ1-5; maybe TRBD1 (5 bases). V shed 4 bases and J shed 2 bases, with 9 bases lying between them. This CDR3 contains 14 residues. Germline CDR1 SGHTA, CDR2 FQGNSA.

This chain links TRBV29-1 with TRBJ2-3, with D possibly TRBD2 on 5 matching bases. The CDR3 spans 13 residues. Germline CDR1 and CDR2: SQVTM and ANQGSEA. V was pared by 4 bases and J by 6 bases, with 14 bases between. The CDR3 DNA follows: TGCAGCGTTGGTAGCGTTAACGGGGATACGCAGTATTTT. Its protein is CSVGSVNGDTQYF.

The J gene is TRBJ2-3, the V gene TRBV7-2; 7 nucleotides match TRBD2. V dropped 5 bases and J dropped 4; count of bases not matched to a gene: 9. This CDR3 region has 15 residues. The V gene's germline CDR1 is SGHTA and CDR2 FQGNSA. The CDR3 DNA sequence: TGTGCCAGCAGCAGAGACGGGGGAGGGCCAGATACGCAGTATTTT. Protein product: CASSRDGGGPDTQYF.

The V gene is TRBV30, the J gene TRBJ1-3, with 8 bases matching TRBD1. V lost 1 base to trimming and J lost 0 bases; unmatched junction nucleotides: 8. CDR3 size: 17 residues. Germline CDR1 is GTSNPN and CDR2 is SVGIG (reference sequence). The CDR3 DNA sequence: TGTGCCTGGAGTGAAGACAGGGGAACTCTCTCTGGAAACACCATATATTTT. It translates to CAWSEDRGTLSGNTIYF.

The V call is TRBV6-7, the J call TRBJ2-1; a possible D gene is TRBD2 (5 bases). TRBV6-7 is sorted into the ORF group, with uncertain function. The length of the CDR3 is 20 residues. V lost 5 bases and J lost 0, with 26 bases in between. Here the CDR3 DNA reads TGTGCCAGCAGTCCCCACTCAAAGAGGTTTTCTGGGAGCTCCTACAATGAGCAGTTCTTC. Protein sequence: CASSPHSKRFSGSSYNEQFF.

The rearrangement joins TRBV7-9 to TRBJ2-3; 11 positions agree with TRBD2. The CDR3 has 15 amino acids. Germline V CDR1 and CDR2: SEHNR, FQNEAQ (reference sequence). The V gene end was trimmed by 1 base and the J gene end by 4 bases; junction bases not matched to a gene: 1. CDR3 amino acids: CASSLVAGGSDTQYF. DNA of the CDR3: TGTGCCAGCAGCTTAGTAGCGGGAGGGTCAGATACGCAGTATTTT.

The CDR3 loop reads CASSSDRDLLVYF. In DNA form, the CDR3 reads TGTGCCAGCAGCTCAGACAGGGACCTTTTGGTGTACTTC. The rearrangement links TRBV7-9 to TRBJ2-7; TRBD1 matches 7 bases. CDR1 and CDR2 from the germline V gene are SEHNR and FQNEAQ (reference sequence). This CDR3 is 13 amino acids long. Germline trimming cut 4 bases from V and 12 bases from J; bases unmatched to any gene: 12.